One sample yielded the 14 T cell receptor beta chains listed below, sequenced in a study of response to subunit inactivated influenza vaccine. TCRdb used MiXCR to reprocess the RT-PCR reads, holding one entry per CDR3 protein. The data hold 500,000 to 600,000 distinct CDR3 sequences, with approximately 16% observed a single time. This sample comprised CD4+ T cells sorted from PBMCs, obtained 23 to 25 months after vaccination. These receptors were collected from a man between 45 and 75 years old who received an inactivated influenza vaccine.

In its sample, this clonotype was seen a few times. The rearrangement uses TRBV30 and TRBJ2-7; D gene unclear. Trimming removed 4 bases at V and 3 bases at J, with 10 bases between. CDR1 and CDR2 from the germline V gene are GTSNPN and SVGIG (reference sequence). The CDR3 totals 12 residues. Written as DNA, the CDR3 is TGTGCCTGGACCGGATCGGGCTACGAGCAGTACTTC. It specifies CAWTGSGYEQYF.

This clonotype was observed a few times. The chain has TRBV28 and TRBJ1-6; no firm D call. CDR3 length equals 15 residues. Germline V CDR1 and CDR2: MDHEN, SYDVKM. Trimming cost V 1 base and J 10 bases, with 14 bases left between them. This CDR3 is CASSLSLGSGSPLHF. CDR3 in DNA: TGTGCCAGCAGTTTATCTCTGGGCTCGGGGTCACCCCTCCACTTT.

This rearrangement joins TRBV6-1 to TRBJ2-5, with 8 bases identical to TRBD2. CDR1 and CDR2 (germline): MNHNS, SASEGT. The CDR3 covers 15 residues. Germline trimming cut 6 bases from V and 5 bases from J; bases unmatched to any gene: 11. The CDR3 sequence is CASSPGGGWGETQYF. In DNA form, the CDR3 reads TGTGCCAGCAGCCCCGGGGGGGGATGGGGGGAGACCCAGTACTTC.

V and J are TRBV6-2 or TRBV6-3 and TRBJ2-5, with 12 bases that match TRBD2. Germline CDR1 is MNHEY and CDR2 is SVGEGT. This CDR3 spans 14 amino acids. V shed 5 bases, J shed 7 bases, and the junction held 5 bases outside the gene matches. CDR3 nucleotides: TGTGCCAGCAGTCGCGGACTAGCGGGGACGACCCAGTACTTC. Translated, it gives CASSRGLAGTTQYF.

The chain is built from TRBV4-3 and TRBJ2-1; no reliable D call. The CDR3 covers 16 residues. Germline CDR1 LGHNA, CDR2 YSLEER. The germline V and J ends were trimmed by 0 bases and 0 bases, with 9 bases remaining between them. The CDR3 is CASSQDFSSSYNEQFF. Written as DNA, the CDR3 is TGCGCCAGCAGCCAAGACTTTTCTAGCTCCTACAATGAGCAGTTCTTC.

With regard to this clonotype: A read error may explain this, as a much larger clone is one base away. This chain joins TRBV6-2 or TRBV6-3 and TRBJ2-1; D gene uncertain. The V and J ends lost 8 bases and 7 bases respectively, with 12 bases between them. The CDR3 sequence is 12 residues long. Germline loops: CDR1 MNHEY, CDR2 SVGEGT. This chain's CDR3 is CASGPVGNEQFF. The CDR3, as DNA: TGTGCCAGCGGTCCCGTCGGGAATGAGCAGTTCTTC.

The genes are TRBV27 and TRBJ1-2; 7 bases line up with TRBD1. Germline assignment: CDR1 MNHEY and CDR2 SMNVEV (reference sequence). The CDR3 runs 13 residues. V trimming: 5 bases; J trimming: 7 bases; junction bases outside the gene matches: 7. The CDR3 is CASSIRQGSGYTF. The CDR3, as DNA: TGTGCCAGCAGTATAAGACAGGGCTCTGGCTACACCTTC.

V and J are TRBV20-1 and TRBJ1-2; no clear D gene. Germline V gene data show CDR1 as DFQATT and CDR2 as SNEGSKA (reference sequence). This CDR3 has 12 amino acids. The V and J ends lost 1 base and 6 bases respectively, with 9 bases between them. The CDR3 spells CSARGYEDGYTF. The DNA of the CDR3 is TGCAGTGCTAGAGGGTATGAGGATGGCTACACCTTC.

The V call is TRBV3-1, the J call TRBJ2-1, with 9 bases that match TRBD2. Germline CDR1 is LGHDT and CDR2 is YNNKEL (reference sequence). V lost 1 base to trimming and J lost 7 bases; unmatched junction nucleotides: 8. The CDR3 runs to 16 residues. Here the CDR3 reads CASSQAQGLARNEQFF. Written as DNA, the CDR3 is TGTGCCAGCAGCCAAGCCCAGGGACTAGCCCGTAATGAGCAGTTCTTC.

The rearrangement uses TRBV23-1 and TRBJ2-4; D is undetermined. Being an ORF, TRBV23-1 has a function that is uncertain. The CDR3 has 14 residues. The V gene lost 8 bases and the J gene lost 5 bases, with 16 bases spanning the gap. The CDR3 loop reads CASLFLFRENIQYF. The CDR3 nucleotides read TGCGCCAGCCTCTTCCTATTCCGAGAAAACATTCAGTACTTC.

V is TRBV6-2 or TRBV6-3 and J is TRBJ2-1, with 12 bases matching TRBD2. Germline values: CDR1 MNHEY, CDR2 SVGEGT. There are 15 residues in the CDR3. Losses at the gene ends were 4 bases for V and 4 bases for J; bases not matched to a gene: 2. The CDR3 DNA sequence: TGTGCCAGCAGTTGGGGACTAGCGGGTTACAATGAGCAGTTCTTC. Protein: CASSWGLAGYNEQFF.

The sample holds many counts of this clonotype. The gene calls are TRBV5-1 and TRBJ2-1, with D unresolved. V lost 5 bases, J lost 3 bases, and 12 bases lay in between. Germline V gene sequence: CDR1 SGHRS, CDR2 YFSETQ. This CDR3 region has 14 residues. CDR3 sequence (DNA): TGCGCCAGCAGTTTCCAGGAGTACTACAATGAGCAGTTCTTC. Translated: CASSFQEYYNEQFF.

This clonotype was seen many times. The chain couples TRBV15 to TRBJ1-1; D gene uncertain. V lost 7 bases, J lost 5 bases, and 20 bases lay in between. Germline lookup yields CDR1 LNHNV and CDR2 YYDKDF (reference sequence). There are 15 residues in the CDR3. CDR3 sequence: CATTPSGNRRTEAFF. The CDR3 coding sequence is TGTGCCACCACCCCCTCGGGGAACCGGAGGACTGAAGCTTTCTTT.

The CDR3 DNA sequence: TGTGCCAGCAGCTTCTCGGGGGGGCTTAACACCGGGGAGCTGTTTTTT. Its protein is CASSFSGGLNTGELFF. V and J are TRBV5-6 and TRBJ2-2, with 8 bases aligning to TRBD2. Trimming took 2 bases from V and 2 from J; bases not matched to a gene: 5. The CDR3 length is 16 residues. Germline V CDR1 and CDR2: SGHDT, YYEEEE.